This entry describes one T cell receptor beta chain. Its cognate antigen is unknown. This may stem from a read error, because a much larger clone lies one nucleotide away. The entire patient cohort was treatment-naive prior to thyroid surgery. Original processing notes: A distant-metastasis classifier for papillary thyroid cancer was built using CDR3 differences across clinicopathological groups. MiXCR was used by TCRdb to re-call the PCR reads. TCRdb's processing, not the authors' own work, is the source of the V and J calls. The data show about 59,000 clones, 15% to 20% seen once. This entry comes from a study of metastatic and nonmetastatic thyroid tumors. Broader study findings: It was reportedly found that TCR beta diversity was significantly higher in malignant thyroid tumors than in benign nodules, a difference seen in both blood and tumor samples.

Germline V CDR1 and CDR2: SEHNR, FQNEAQ (reference sequence). Deletions cut 1 base from V and 2 bases from J, with 5 bases between. CDR3 size: 13 residues. The material sequenced was blood. The sequence came from a male donor with papillary thyroid cancer or a benign thyroid nodule (not recorded which). Some clones in this sample may be carry-over from other donors' samples. The chain couples TRBV7-9 to TRBJ1-1; no clear D gene. CDR3 protein: CASSLEPNTEAFF. DNA for the CDR3: TGTGCCAGCAGCTTAGAACCAAACACTGAAGCTTTCTTT.